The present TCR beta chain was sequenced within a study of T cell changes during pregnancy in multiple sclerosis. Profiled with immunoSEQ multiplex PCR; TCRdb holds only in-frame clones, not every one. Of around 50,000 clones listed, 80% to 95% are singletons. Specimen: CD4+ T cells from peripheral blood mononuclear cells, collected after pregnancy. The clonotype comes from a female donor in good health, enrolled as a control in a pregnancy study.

The CDR3 protein is CASSPDSGGTEAFF. The CDR3 coding sequence is TGTGCCAGCAGCCCGGACAGCGGGGGAACTGAAGCTTTCTTT. The chain is built from TRBV7-2 and TRBJ1-1; a possible D gene is TRBD1 (6 bases). Germline V CDR1 and CDR2: SGHTA, FQGNSA. The germline V and J ends were trimmed by 5 bases and 5 bases, with 15 bases remaining between them. This CDR3 spans 14 amino acids.